This TCR beta chain stems from a study of cytomegalovirus exposure and HLA in healthy donors. Study-wide findings and caveats: In a later analysis, most CMV-associated TCR beta chains appeared HLA-restricted. It was 164 TCR beta chains that were listed as cytomegalovirus-associated.

PCR used 60 Vbeta primers and 13 Jbeta primers. Assay: immunoSEQ multiplex PCR; the TCRdb copy retains only in-frame clones and omits some. The repertoire consists of 65,000 to 85,000 clones, with more than 75% occurring once and the leading ten covering about 12%. To note about this clone: Antigen unknown.

V shed 3 bases and J 2 bases; nucleotides not matched to a gene: 11. The CDR3 loop spans 18 amino acids. Source material: PBMCs. The V gene is TRBV23-1, the J gene TRBJ1-5; 9 nucleotides line up with TRBD1. TRBV23-1 is annotated as an ORF whose role is uncertain. This clonotype originated in a male donor in good health and CMV-seropositive. Written as DNA, the CDR3 is TGCGCCAGCAGTCATTCGGGGGGGGACAGGGCTGGCAATCAGCCCCAGCATTTT. Its protein is CASSHSGGDRAGNQPQHF.